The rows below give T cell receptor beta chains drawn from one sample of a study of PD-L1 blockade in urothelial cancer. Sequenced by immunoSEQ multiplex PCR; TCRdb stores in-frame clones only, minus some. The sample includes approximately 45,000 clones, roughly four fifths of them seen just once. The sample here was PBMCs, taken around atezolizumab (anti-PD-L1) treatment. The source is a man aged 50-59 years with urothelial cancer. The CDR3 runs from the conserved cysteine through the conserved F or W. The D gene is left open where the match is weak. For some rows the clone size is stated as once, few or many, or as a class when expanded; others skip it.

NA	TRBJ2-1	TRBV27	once	CASRRAGSSYNEQFF	TGTGCCAGCAGGCGGGCGGGGAGCTCCTACAATGAGCAGTTCTTC
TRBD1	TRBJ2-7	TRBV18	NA	CASSPGQDAYEQYF	TGTGCCAGCTCACCTGGACAGGATGCCTACGAGCAGTACTTC
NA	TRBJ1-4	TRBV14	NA	CASSPRLNEKLFF	TGTGCCAGCAGCCCCCGACTGAATGAAAAACTGTTTTTT
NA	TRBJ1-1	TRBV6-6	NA	CASSPGQQNTEAFF	TGTGCCAGCAGTCCCGGACAACAGAACACTGAAGCTTTCTTT
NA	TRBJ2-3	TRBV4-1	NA	CASSGGLLDTQYF	TGCGCCAGCAGTGGGGGACTCCTTGATACGCAGTATTTT
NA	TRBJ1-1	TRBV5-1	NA	CASTGLNTEAFF	TGCGCCAGCACAGGGTTGAACACTGAAGCTTTCTTT
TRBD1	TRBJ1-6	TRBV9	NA	CASSAGGSTYNSPLHF	TGTGCCAGCAGCGCAGGGGGCTCCACTTATAATTCACCCCTCCACTTT
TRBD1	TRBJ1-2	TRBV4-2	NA	CASSLLGQGNYGYTF	TGTGCCAGCAGCCTACTCGGACAGGGGAACTATGGCTACACCTTC
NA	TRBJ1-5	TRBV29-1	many	CSAMTELNQPQHF	TGCAGCGCTATGACAGAGCTAAATCAGCCCCAGCATTTT
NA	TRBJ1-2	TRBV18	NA	CASSPTATSYNYGYTF	TGTGCCAGCTCACCAACCGCTACGTCGTATAACTATGGCTACACCTTC
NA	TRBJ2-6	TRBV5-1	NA	CASSLQFSGANVLTF	TGCGCCAGCAGCTTGCAGTTTTCTGGGGCCAACGTCCTGACTTTC
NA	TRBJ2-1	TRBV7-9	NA	CASSLWGGTSSYNEQFF	TGTGCCAGCAGCTTATGGGGGGGCACGAGCTCCTACAATGAGCAGTTCTTC
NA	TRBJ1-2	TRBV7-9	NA	CASSLSLASRDLYTF	TGTGCCAGCAGCTTATCGCTCGCTTCTCGCGATCTCTACACCTTC
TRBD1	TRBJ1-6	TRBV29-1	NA	CSADTGTVLHF	TGCAGCGCGGACACCGGGACAGTTCTTCACTTT
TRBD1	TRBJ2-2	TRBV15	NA	CATSMTGGGFTGELFF	TGTGCCACCAGCATGACAGGGGGCGGCTTCACCGGGGAGCTGTTTTTT
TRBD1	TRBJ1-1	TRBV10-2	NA	CASSESRSGGRAFF	TGCGCCAGCAGTGAGTCTCGGTCAGGGGGTCGAGCTTTCTTT
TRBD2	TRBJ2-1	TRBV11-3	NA	CASSLRAGLAHNEQFF	TGTGCCAGCAGCTTAAGAGCGGGACTAGCCCACAATGAGCAGTTCTTC
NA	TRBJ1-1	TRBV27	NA	CASSLRRGNTEAFF	TGTGCCAGCAGTTTGCGCAGGGGTAACACTGAAGCTTTCTTT
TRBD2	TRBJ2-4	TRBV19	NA	CATLKSGTKNIQYF	TGTGCCACCCTCAAAAGCGGGACCAAAAACATTCAGTACTTC
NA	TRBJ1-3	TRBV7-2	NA	CASSPTMGNTIYF	TGTGCCAGCAGCCCCACTATGGGAAACACCATATATTTT
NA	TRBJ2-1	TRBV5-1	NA	CASSVTYNEQFF	TGCGCCAGCAGCGTCACATACAATGAGCAGTTCTTC
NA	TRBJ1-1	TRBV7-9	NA	CASSLFGQTQAFF	TGTGCCAGCAGCTTATTTGGGCAGACACAAGCTTTCTTT
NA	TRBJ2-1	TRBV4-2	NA	CASSQPGIQVEQFF	TGTGCCAGCAGCCAACCCGGGATACAAGTTGAGCAGTTCTTC
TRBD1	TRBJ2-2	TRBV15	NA	CATSTGGPAGELFF	TGTGCCACCAGCACAGGGGGCCCCGCCGGGGAGCTGTTTTTT
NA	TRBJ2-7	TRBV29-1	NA	CSVEEDYEQYF	TGCAGCGTTGAGGAGGACTACGAGCAGTACTTC
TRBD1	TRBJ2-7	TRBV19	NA	CASSIGTGVYEQYF	TGTGCCAGTAGTATCGGGACAGGGGTCTACGAGCAGTACTTC
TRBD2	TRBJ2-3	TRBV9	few	CASSVGASGSADTQYF	TGTGCCAGCAGCGTAGGAGCTAGCGGGAGTGCAGATACGCAGTATTTT
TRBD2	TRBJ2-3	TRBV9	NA	CASSVTSLAGGVDTQYF	TGTGCCAGCAGCGTAACCTCCCTAGCGGGAGGTGTGGATACGCAGTATTTT
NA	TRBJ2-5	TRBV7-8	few	CASSLVGRTATQYF	TGTGCCAGCAGCTTAGTGGGTAGGACAGCGACCCAGTACTTC